What follows is one T cell receptor (beta chain) and its context. Its antigen is unidentified. Assay used: immunoSEQ multiplex PCR; TCRdb lists only in-frame clones, some missing. The table shows about 58,000 clones, with around nine tenths occurring only once. The record originates from a study of identifying expanded T cells in peripheral blood. Study-level findings and limits: Over about two and four weeks, about 15 and 18 clones changed, versus approximately 1.1 between replicates. Across healthy donors, higher total template counts meant significantly greater roughly two-week count variance.

The CDR3 is 17 residues long. Trimming took 1 base from V and 2 from J; bases not matched to a gene: 6. The V gene's germline CDR1 is LGHNA and CDR2 YNFKEQ. Healthy donors had no documented immune events, such as infections, while sampled. The chain couples TRBV4-2 to TRBJ2-3, with 10 bases lining up with TRBD2. Material: blood. This TCR came from a person aged 18-70 years in good health. CDR3 coding DNA: TGTGCCAGCAGCCAAGTTTCTAGCGGGAGTGACACAGATACGCAGTATTTT. Its protein is CASSQVSSGSDTDTQYF.